This entry lists 7 T cell receptor beta chains sequenced from one sample in a study of identical twins. MiXCR, applied by TCRdb to the 5' RACE reads, yields one record per CDR3 protein. The sample shows some 760,000 distinct CDR3 sequences, about 20% of them seen only once. The sample was also linked to a second study, of T cells expressing NK-cell markers.

The sample taken for sequencing was PBMCs. These TCRs come from a young woman in good health.

The chain carries TRBV6-1 and TRBJ2-3; D is possibly TRBD1 (6 bases). The CDR3 contains 15 residues. Germline V gene data show CDR1 as MNHNS and CDR2 as SASEGT. Trimming cost V 6 bases and J 2 bases, with 15 bases left between them. Here the CDR3 reads CASSPTWGLTDTQYF. In DNA, the CDR3 is TGTGCCAGCAGCCCCACATGGGGGCTCACAGATACGCAGTATTTT.

This clonotype has more than one count but fewer than ten. This sequence joins TRBV20-1 and TRBJ2-7; D might be TRBD1 (7 bases). Trimming removed 4 bases at V and 0 bases at J, with 13 bases between. The CDR3 has 14 residues. Germline assignment: CDR1 DFQATT and CDR2 SNEGSKA (reference sequence). CDR3 in DNA: TGCAGTGCTATCTGGCGGGACAGCTCCTACGAGCAGTACTTC. Its translation: CSAIWRDSSYEQYF.

This clonotype appeared a few times. The chain has TRBV18 and TRBJ2-1, with 9 bases identical to TRBD1. In germline, CDR1 is KGHSH, CDR2 LQKENI. The CDR3 is made up of 16 amino acids. The V and J ends lost 0 bases and 6 bases, in that order; junction bases with no gene match: 6. The CDR3 DNA follows: TGTGCCAGCTCACCACCCTCGGGACAGGGAATCAATGAGCAGTTCTTC. Translation gives CASSPPSGQGINEQFF.

V and J are TRBV5-1 and TRBJ2-7; D is uncertain. Germline V lookup: CDR1 SGHRS, CDR2 YFSETQ. V dropped 0 bases and J dropped 2 bases, with 9 bases sitting between them. This CDR3 has 14 amino acids. CDR3 bases: TGCGCCAGCAGCTTGGTTGGCGACCCCTACGAGCAGTACTTC. Amino acid sequence: CASSLVGDPYEQYF.

The J gene is TRBJ2-5, the V gene TRBV18, with D possibly being TRBD2 (5 bases). Germline V lookup: CDR1 KGHSH, CDR2 LQKENI. The CDR3 extends over 14 amino acids. Trimming pared 1 base from V and 2 bases from J, leaving 8 bases between. The DNA for the CDR3 is TGTGCCAGCTCACCACTCGGGGTACAAGAGACCCAGTACTTC. As protein: CASSPLGVQETQYF.

This clonotype was found a few times. J is TRBJ1-2 and V is TRBV20-1; no clear D gene. Germline CDR1 reads DFQATT; CDR2 reads SNEGSKA (reference sequence). Trimming shortened V by 6 bases and J by 0 bases, and 20 bases separated the two germline ends. This CDR3 region has 16 residues. The CDR3 region is CSALDTFGLSNYGYTF. The CDR3 DNA follows: TGCAGTGCCCTTGACACGTTCGGTTTATCTAACTATGGCTACACCTTC.

This clonotype was seen more than once but under ten times. V usage is TRBV15 and J usage is TRBJ2-3; 8 bases are a match to TRBD2. CDR1 LNHNV and CDR2 YYDKDF come from the germline V gene (reference sequence). This CDR3 has 14 amino acids. Unmatched junction bases numbered 3, after V lost 7 bases and J lost 0 bases. The CDR3 spells CATMGGGSTDTQYF. The DNA of the CDR3 is TGTGCCACCATGGGCGGGGGGAGCACAGATACGCAGTATTTT.